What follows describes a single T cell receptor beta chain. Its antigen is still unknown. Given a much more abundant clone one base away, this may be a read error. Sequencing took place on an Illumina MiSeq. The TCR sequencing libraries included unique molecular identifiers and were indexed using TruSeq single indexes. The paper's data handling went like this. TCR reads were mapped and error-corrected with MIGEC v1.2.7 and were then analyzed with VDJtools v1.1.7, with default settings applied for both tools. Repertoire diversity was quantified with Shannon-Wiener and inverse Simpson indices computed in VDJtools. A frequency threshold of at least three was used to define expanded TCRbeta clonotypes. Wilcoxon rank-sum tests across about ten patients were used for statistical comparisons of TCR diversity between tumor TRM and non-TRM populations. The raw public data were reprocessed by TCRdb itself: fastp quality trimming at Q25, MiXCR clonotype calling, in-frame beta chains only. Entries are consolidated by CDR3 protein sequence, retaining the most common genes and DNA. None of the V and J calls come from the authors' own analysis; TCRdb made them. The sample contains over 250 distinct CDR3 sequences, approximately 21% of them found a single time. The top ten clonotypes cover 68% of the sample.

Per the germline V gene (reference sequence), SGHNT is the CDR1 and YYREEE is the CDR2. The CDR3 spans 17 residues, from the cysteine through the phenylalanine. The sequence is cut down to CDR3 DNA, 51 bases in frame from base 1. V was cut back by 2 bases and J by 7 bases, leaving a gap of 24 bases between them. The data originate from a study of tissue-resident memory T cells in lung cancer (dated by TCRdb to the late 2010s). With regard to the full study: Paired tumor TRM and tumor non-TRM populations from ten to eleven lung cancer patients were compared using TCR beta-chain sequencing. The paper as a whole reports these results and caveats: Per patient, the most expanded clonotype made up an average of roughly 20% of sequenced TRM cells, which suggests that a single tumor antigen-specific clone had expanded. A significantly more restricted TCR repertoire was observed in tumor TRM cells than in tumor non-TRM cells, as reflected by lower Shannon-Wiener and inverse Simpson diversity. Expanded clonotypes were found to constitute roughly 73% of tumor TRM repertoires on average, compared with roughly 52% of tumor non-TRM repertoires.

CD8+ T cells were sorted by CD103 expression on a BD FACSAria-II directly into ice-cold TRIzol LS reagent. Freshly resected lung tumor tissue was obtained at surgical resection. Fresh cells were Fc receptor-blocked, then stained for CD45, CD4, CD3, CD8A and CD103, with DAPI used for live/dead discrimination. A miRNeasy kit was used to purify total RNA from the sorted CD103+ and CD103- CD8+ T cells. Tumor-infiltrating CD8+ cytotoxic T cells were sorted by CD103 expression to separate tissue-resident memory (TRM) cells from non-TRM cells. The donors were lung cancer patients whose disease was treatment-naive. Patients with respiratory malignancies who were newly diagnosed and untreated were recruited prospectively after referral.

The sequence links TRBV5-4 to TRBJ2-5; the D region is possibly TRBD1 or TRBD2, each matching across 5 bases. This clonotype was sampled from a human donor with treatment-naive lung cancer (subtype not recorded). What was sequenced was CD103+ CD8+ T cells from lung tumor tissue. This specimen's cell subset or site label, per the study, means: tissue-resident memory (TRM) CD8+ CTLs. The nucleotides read TGTGCCAGCAGCTTTTTAGGGGTCGGCTCGCCCGGAGGGACCCAGTACTTC. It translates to CASSFLGVGSPGGTQYF.